This T cell receptor beta chain appears in the sequencing data of a study of shared clonotypes between healthy human individuals. Study-level information: A donor's plate count was three for CD4 naive and three for CD4 memory; CD8 naive had two and CD8 memory one.

The protocol was immunoSEQ multiplex PCR, while the TCRdb copy is restricted to in-frame clones and leaves out a portion. The data contain roughly 1 million clones, more than 75% of them seen just once; the ten biggest clones take up 0.52%. Comment on this clone: What it binds is unknown.

Germline V gives CDR1 SGHNT, CDR2 YYREEE (reference sequence). Trimming at V came to 0 bases and at J to 8 bases, leaving 10 bases not matched to a gene. CDR3 length: 16 residues. Findings and limits, study-wide: The study drew on few donors, limiting represented genetic and exposure-history diversity. The study found 4.5% to 6% of naive CD4 clonotypes shared across four donors.

The source is a man aged 18 to 30 in good health. Some clones in this sample may be carry-over from other donors' samples. The sequenced material came from memory CD4+ T cells from PBMCs. Subset: CD45RA-negative fraction. The V gene is TRBV5-4, the J gene TRBJ2-1, with 8 bases fitting TRBD2. CDR3 DNA: TGTGCCAGCAGCTTGGATAGCGGGATCTTGAGCGATGAGCAGTTCTTC. Its translation is CASSLDSGILSDEQFF.